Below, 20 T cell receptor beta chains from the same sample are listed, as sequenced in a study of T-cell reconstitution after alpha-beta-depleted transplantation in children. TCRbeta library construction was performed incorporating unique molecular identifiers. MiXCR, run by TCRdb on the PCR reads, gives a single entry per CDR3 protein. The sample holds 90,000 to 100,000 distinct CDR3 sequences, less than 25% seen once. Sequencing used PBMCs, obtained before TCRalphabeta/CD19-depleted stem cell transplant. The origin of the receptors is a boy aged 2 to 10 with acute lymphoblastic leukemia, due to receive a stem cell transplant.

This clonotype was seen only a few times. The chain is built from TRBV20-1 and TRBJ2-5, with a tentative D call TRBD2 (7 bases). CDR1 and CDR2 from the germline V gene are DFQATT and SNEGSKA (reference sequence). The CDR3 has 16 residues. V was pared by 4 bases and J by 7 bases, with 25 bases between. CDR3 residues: CSAKREGEGDGVTQYF. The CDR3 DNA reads TGCAGTGCTAAGCGAGAGGGGGAGGGGGATGGTGTGACCCAGTACTTC.

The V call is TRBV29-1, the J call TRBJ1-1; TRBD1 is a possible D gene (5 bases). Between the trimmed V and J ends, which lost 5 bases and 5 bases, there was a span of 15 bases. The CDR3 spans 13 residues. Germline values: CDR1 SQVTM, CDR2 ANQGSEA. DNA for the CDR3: TGCAGCGTTTCGATGACAGCTACGACTGAAGCTTTCTTT. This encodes CSVSMTATTEAFF.

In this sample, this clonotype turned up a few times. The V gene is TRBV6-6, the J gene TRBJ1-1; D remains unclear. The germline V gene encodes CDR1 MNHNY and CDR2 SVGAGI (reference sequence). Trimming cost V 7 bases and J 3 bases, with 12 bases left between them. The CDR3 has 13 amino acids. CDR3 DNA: TGTGCCAGCAAGCACTTATGGGACACTGAAGCTTTCTTT. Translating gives CASKHLWDTEAFF.

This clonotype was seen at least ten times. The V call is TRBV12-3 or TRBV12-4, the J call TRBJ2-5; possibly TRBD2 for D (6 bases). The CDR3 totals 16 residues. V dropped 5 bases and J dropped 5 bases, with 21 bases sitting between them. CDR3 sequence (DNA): TGTGCCAGCAGTCCATATAGCGGAGGGGCCCAGGAGACCCAGTACTTC. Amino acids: CASSPYSGGAQETQYF.

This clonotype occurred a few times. The CDR3 nucleotides are TGTGCCAGCAGTCAGGGCCCACTTGAAGCTTTCTTT. Translated: CASSQGPLEAFF. The chain has TRBV5-6 and TRBJ1-1; the D gene is possibly TRBD1 (5 bases). The CDR3 is 12 amino acids. V was cut by 5 bases and J by 7 bases, with 12 bases left in between. The germline CDR1 and CDR2 sequences are SGHDT and YYEEEE.

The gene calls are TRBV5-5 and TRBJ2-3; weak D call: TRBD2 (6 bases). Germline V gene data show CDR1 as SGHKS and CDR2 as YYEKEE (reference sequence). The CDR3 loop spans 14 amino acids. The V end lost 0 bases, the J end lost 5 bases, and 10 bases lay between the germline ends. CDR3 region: CASSLEGRRDTQYF. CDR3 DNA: TGTGCCAGCAGCTTGGAGGGGAGGCGAGATACGCAGTATTTT.

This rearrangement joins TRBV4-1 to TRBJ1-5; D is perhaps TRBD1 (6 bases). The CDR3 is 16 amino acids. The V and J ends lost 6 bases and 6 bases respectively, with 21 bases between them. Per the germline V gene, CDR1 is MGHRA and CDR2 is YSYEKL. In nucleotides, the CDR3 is TGCGCCAGCAGTCCAAGGAGAGGGGGTGCAGGTCAGCCCCAGCATTTT. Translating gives CASSPRRGGAGQPQHF.

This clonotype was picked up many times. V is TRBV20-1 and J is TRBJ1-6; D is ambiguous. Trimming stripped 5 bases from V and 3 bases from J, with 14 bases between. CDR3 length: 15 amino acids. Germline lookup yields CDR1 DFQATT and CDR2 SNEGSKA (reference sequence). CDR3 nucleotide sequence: TGCAGTGCTTGGGGTCCATCGAACTATAATTCACCCCTCCACTTT. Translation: CSAWGPSNYNSPLHF.

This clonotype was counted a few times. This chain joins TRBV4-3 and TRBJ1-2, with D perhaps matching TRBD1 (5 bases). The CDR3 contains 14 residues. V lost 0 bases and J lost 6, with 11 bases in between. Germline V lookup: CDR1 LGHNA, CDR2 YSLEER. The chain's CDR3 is CASSQEFAGNGYTF. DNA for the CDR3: TGCGCCAGCAGCCAAGAATTCGCAGGGAATGGCTACACCTTC.

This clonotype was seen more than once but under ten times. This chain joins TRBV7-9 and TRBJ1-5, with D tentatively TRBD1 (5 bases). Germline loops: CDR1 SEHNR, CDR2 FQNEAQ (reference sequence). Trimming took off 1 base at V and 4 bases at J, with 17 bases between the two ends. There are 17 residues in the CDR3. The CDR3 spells CASSLGRASVENQPQHF. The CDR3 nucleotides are TGTGCCAGCAGCTTAGGCAGGGCGTCCGTTGAGAATCAGCCCCAGCATTTT.

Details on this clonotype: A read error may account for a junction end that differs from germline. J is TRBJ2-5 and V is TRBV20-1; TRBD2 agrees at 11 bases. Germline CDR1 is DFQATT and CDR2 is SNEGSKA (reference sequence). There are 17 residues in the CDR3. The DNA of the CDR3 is TGCAGTCCTAGAGGGGGACTAGCGGAGGTACCCCAAGAGACCCAGTACTTC. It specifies CSPRGGLAEVPQETQYF.

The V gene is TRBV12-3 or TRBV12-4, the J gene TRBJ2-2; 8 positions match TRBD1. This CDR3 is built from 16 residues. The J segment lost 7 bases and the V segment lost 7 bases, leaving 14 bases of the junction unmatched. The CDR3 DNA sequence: TGTGCCAGCAAGGACACGGACAGGGACTTTAACGGGGAGCTGTTTTTT. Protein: CASKDTDRDFNGELFF.

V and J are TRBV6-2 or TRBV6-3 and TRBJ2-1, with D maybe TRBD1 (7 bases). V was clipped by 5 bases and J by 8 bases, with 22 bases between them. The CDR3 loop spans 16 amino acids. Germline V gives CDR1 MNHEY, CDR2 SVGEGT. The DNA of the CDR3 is TGTGCCAGCAGTACCCCAGGGGGGCCACATCGCGATGAGCAGTTCTTC. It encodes CASSTPGGPHRDEQFF.

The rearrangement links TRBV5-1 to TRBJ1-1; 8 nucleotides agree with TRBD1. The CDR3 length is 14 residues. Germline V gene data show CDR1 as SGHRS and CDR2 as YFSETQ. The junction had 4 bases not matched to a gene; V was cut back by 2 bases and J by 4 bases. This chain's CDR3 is CASSFQGAATEAFF. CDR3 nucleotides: TGCGCCAGCAGCTTCCAGGGGGCGGCCACTGAAGCTTTCTTT.

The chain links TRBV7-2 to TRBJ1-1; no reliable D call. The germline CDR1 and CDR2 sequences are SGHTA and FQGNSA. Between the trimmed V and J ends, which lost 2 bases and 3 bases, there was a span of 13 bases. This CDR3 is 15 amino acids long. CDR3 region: CASSLLQKMDTEAFF. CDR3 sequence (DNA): TGTGCCAGCAGCTTACTCCAGAAGATGGACACTGAAGCTTTCTTT.

Written as DNA, the CDR3 is TGCAGTGCTATCGCCCTCCGGACTAAGAGCACAGATACGCAGTATTTT. Protein: CSAIALRTKSTDTQYF. This chain connects TRBV20-1 to TRBJ2-3, with TRBD2 as a possible D gene (6 bases). With 4 bases removed from V and 0 bases from J, the gap between germline ends came to 17 bases. The CDR3 spans 16 residues. CDR1 and CDR2 (germline): DFQATT, SNEGSKA (reference sequence).

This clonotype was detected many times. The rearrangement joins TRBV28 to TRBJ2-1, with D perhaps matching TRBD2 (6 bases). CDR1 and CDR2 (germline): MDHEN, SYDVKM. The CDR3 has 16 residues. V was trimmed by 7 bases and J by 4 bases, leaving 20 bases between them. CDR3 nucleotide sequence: TGTGCCAGCACTCTCCGGGGTAGCGGACGATACAATGAGCAGTTCTTC. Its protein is CASTLRGSGRYNEQFF. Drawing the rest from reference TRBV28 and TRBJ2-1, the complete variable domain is DVKVTQSSRYLVKRTGEKVFLECVQDMDHENMFWYRQDPGLGLRLIYFSYDVKMKEKGDIPEGYSVSREKKERFSLILESASTNQTSMYLCASTLRGSGRYNEQFFGPGTRLTVL.

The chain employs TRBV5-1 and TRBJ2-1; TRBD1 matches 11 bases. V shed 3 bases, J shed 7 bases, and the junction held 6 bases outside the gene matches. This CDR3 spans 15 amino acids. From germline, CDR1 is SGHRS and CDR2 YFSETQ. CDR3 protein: CASSSGQGARNEQFF. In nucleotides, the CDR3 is TGCGCCAGCAGCTCCGGACAGGGGGCTAGGAATGAGCAGTTCTTC.

The CDR3 reads CASSLDAASGSYEQYF. Here the CDR3 DNA reads TGCGCCAGCAGCTTGGACGCGGCTAGCGGGAGCTACGAGCAGTACTTC. The chain uses TRBV5-1 and TRBJ2-7; TRBD2 aligns across 10 bases. This CDR3 region has 16 residues. After removal of 0 bases from V and 3 bases from J, the junction contained 6 bases not matched to a gene. Germline-derived CDR1 and CDR2 are SGHRS and YFSETQ.

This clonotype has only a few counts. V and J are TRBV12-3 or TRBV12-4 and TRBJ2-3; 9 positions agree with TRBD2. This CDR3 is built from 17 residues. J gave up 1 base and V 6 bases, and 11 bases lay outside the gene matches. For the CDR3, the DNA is TGTGCCAGCAGGACTAGCGGAGGGGCCATCGGCACAGATACGCAGTATTTT. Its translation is CASRTSGGAIGTDTQYF.